This T cell receptor (beta chain) was documented in a study of T and B cells in COVID-19 patients. TRB rearrangements were amplified by multiplex PCR with BIOMED2 TRB-A/B primers. TCRdb ran MiXCR on the multiplex PCR reads and lists one entry per CDR3 protein. The sample contains approximately 7,800 distinct CDR3 sequences, 20% to 30% of which appear only once. The CDR3 sequence is 15 residues long. Per the germline V gene, CDR1 is LNHDA and CDR2 is SQIVND (reference sequence). Trimming left V 2 bases short and J 3 bases short, with 11 bases between. As to this clonotype: A much bigger clone sits one base away, suggesting this may be a read error.

From blood, about 230-500 ng of genomic DNA served as TRB template. The sample was blood. This TCR was recovered from a human donor with active COVID-19. The gene calls are TRBV19 and TRBJ1-5, with D maybe TRBD1 (6 bases). CDR3 nucleotides: TGTGCCAGTAGTATAAAGGACAGCCTCAATCAGCCCCAGCATTTT. It yields the protein CASSIKDSLNQPQHF. The variable domain in full, completed from reference TRBV19 and TRBJ1-5, reads DGGITQSPKYLFRKEGQNVTLSCEQNLNHDAMYWYRQDPGQGLRLIYYSQIVNDFQKGDIAEGYSVSREKKESFPLTVTSAQKNPTAFYLCASSIKDSLNQPQHFGDGTRLSIL.